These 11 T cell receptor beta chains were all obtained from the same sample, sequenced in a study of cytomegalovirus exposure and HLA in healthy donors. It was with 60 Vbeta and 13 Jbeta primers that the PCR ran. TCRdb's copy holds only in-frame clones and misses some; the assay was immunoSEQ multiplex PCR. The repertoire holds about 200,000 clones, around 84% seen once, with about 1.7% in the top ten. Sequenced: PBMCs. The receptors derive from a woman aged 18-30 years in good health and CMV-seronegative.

The CDR3 is CASSLTAGPYTEAFF. CDR3 nucleotides: TGTGCCAGTAGCTTGACAGCCGGGCCGTACACTGAAGCTTTCTTT. The gene calls are TRBV19 and TRBJ1-1; D is perhaps TRBD1 (5 bases). The CDR3 spans 15 residues. CDR1 is LNHDA, CDR2 SQIVND, per germline (reference sequence). Trimming shortened V by 6 bases and J by 3 bases, and 17 bases separated the two germline ends.

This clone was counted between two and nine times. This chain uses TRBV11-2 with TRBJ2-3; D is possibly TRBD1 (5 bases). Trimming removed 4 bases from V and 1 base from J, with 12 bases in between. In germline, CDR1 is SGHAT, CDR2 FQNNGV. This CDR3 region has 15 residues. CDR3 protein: CASSSRAIRTDTQYF. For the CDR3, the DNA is TGTGCCAGCAGCTCCAGGGCCATTCGCACAGATACGCAGTATTTT.

CDR3 coding DNA: TGCGCCAGCAGCCAAGATCTGGGTATGGCGGGAGTGTTCTACAATGAGCAGTTCTTC. Amino acids: CASSQDLGMAGVFYNEQFF. This sequence joins TRBV4-3 and TRBJ2-1; 7 bases agree with TRBD2. Looked up from germline, CDR1 is LGHNA and CDR2 is YSLEER. CDR3 length: 19 amino acids. After removal of 0 bases from V and 3 bases from J, the junction contained 14 bases not matched to a gene.

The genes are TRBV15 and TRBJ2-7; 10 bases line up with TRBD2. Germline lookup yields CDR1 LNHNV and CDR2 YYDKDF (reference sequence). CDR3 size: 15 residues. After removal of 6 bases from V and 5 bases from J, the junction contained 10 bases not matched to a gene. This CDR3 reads CATSRASGSPNEQYF. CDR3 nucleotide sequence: TGTGCCACCAGTAGGGCTAGCGGGAGTCCCAACGAGCAGTACTTC. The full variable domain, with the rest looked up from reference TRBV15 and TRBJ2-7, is DAMVIQNPRYQVTQFGKPVTLSCSQTLNHNVMYWYQQKSSQAPKLLFHYYDKDFNNEADTPDNFQSRRPNTSFCFLDIRSPGLGDTAMYLCATSRASGSPNEQYFGPGTRLTVT.

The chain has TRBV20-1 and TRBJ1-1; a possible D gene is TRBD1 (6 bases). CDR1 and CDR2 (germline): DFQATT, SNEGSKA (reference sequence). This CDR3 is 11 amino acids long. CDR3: CRGGLGTEAFF. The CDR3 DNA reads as TGCAGAGGGGGTTTGGGCACTGAAGCTTTCTTT.

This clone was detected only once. In DNA, the CDR3 is TGTGCCAGCAGCTTAGCAGAAAGCGGACTTTCCTACGAGCAGTACGTC. It codes for CASSLAESGLSYEQYV. J is TRBJ2-7 and V is TRBV7-8; D perhaps matches TRBD2 (5 bases). The germline CDR1 and CDR2 sequences are SGHVS and FQNEAQ. V was cut by 0 bases and J by 1 base, with 13 bases left in between. There are 16 residues in the CDR3.

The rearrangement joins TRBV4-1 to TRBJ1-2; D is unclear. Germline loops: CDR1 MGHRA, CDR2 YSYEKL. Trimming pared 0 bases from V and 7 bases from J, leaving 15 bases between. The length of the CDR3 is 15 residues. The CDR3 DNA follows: TGCGCCAGCAGCCAAGATTCGCAGGTGGAGGCTGGCTACACCTTC. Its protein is CASSQDSQVEAGYTF.

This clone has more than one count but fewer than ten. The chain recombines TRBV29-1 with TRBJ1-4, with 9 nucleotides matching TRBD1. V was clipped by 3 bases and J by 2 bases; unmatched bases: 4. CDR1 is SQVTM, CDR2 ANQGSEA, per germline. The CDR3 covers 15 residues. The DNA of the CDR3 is TGCAGCGTTGAGGACAGGGGCTTGACTAATGAAAAACTGTTTTTT. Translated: CSVEDRGLTNEKLFF.

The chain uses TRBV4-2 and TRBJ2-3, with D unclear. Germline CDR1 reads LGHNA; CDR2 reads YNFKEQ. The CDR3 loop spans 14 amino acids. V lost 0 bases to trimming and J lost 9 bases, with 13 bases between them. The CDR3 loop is CASSQDDVVVTQYF. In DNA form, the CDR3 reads TGTGCCAGCAGCCAAGATGATGTAGTTGTGACGCAGTATTTT.

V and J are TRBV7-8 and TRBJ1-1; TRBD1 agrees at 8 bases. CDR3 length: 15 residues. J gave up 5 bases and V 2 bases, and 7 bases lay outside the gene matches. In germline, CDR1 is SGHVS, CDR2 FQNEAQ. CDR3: CASSLLPRGQTEAFF. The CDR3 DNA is TGTGCCAGCAGCTTACTTCCCAGGGGGCAGACTGAAGCTTTCTTT.

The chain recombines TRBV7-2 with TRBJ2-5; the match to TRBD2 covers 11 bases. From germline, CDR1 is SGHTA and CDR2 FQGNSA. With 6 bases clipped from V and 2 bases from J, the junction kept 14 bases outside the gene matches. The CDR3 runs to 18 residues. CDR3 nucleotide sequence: TGTGCCAGCAGTTTCGGCGGGCTAGCGGGAGGCCTACAAGAGACCCAGTACTTC. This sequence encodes CASSFGGLAGGLQETQYF. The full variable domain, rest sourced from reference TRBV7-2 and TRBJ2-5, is GAGVSQSPSNKVTEKGKDVELRCDPISGHTALYWYRQSLGQGLEFLIYFQGNSAPDKSGLPSDRFSAERTGGSVSTLTIQRTQQEDSAVYLCASSFGGLAGGLQETQYFGPGTRLLVL.